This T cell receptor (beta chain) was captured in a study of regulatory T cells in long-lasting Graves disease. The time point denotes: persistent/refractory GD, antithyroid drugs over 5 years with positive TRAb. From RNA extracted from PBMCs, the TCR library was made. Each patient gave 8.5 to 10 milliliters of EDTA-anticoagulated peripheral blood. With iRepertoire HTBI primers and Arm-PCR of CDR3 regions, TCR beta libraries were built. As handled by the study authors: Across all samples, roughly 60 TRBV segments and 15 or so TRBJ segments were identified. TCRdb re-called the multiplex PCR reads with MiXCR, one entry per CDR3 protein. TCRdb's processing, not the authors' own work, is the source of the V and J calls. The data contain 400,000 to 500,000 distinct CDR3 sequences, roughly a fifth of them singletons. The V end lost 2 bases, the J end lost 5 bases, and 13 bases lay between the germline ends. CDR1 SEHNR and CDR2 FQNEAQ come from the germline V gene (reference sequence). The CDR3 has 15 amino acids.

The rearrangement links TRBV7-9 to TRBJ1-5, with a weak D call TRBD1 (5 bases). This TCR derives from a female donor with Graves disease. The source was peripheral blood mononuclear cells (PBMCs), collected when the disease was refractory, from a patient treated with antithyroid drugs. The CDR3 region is CASSLSTGAYQPQHF. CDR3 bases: TGTGCCAGCAGCTTATCGACCGGGGCATATCAGCCCCAGCATTTT.